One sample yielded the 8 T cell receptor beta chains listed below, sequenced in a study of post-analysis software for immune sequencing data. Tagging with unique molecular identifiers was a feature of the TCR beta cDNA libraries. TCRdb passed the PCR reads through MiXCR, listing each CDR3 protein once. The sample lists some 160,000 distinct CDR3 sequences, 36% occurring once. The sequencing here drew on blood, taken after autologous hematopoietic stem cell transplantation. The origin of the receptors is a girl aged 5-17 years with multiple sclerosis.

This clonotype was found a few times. The CDR3 reads CSARVSGQVNQPQHF. CDR3 nucleotides: TGCAGTGCTAGAGTATCTGGACAGGTCAATCAGCCCCAGCATTTT. The chain carries TRBV20-1 and TRBJ1-5; 7 bases are shared with TRBD1. Germline V lookup: CDR1 DFQATT, CDR2 SNEGSKA (reference sequence). V was clipped by 1 base and J by 3 bases; unmatched bases: 6. This CDR3 is built from 15 residues.

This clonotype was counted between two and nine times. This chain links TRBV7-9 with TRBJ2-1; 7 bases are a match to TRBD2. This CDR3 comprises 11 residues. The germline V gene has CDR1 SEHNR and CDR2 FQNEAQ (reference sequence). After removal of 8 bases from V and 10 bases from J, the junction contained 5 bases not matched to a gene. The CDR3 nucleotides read TGTGCCAGCTTAGGGGAGGGGGAGCAGTTCTTC. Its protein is CASLGEGEQFF.

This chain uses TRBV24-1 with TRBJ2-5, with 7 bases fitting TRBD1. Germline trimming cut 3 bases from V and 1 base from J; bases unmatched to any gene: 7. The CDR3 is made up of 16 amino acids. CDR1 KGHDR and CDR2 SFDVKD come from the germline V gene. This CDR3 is CATSDPGQTFQETQYF. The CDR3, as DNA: TGTGCCACCAGTGATCCGGGACAGACTTTCCAAGAGACCCAGTACTTC.

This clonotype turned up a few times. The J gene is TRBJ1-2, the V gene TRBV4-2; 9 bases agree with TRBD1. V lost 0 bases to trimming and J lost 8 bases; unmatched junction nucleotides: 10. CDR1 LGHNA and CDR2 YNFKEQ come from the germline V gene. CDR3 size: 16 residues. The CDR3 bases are TGTGCCAGCAGCCAAGATTCAGGACAGGGGAGTTGGGGCTACACCTTC. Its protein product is CASSQDSGQGSWGYTF.

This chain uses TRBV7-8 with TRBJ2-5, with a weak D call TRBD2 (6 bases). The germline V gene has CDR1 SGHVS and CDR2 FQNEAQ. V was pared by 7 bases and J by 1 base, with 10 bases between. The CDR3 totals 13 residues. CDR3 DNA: TGTGCCAGCAAGATGCGGGGCCAAGAGACCCAGTACTTC. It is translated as CASKMRGQETQYF.

The CDR3 sequence is CASSSTNGPSSYEQYF. CDR3 nucleotides: TGTGCCAGCAGCTCAACCAACGGACCTAGCTCCTACGAGCAGTACTTC. The chain has TRBV13 and TRBJ2-7; D is unresolved. Germline values: CDR1 PRHDT, CDR2 FYEKMQ (reference sequence). V was shortened by 4 bases and J by 0 bases, with 16 bases between the two germline ends. The CDR3 consists of 16 residues.

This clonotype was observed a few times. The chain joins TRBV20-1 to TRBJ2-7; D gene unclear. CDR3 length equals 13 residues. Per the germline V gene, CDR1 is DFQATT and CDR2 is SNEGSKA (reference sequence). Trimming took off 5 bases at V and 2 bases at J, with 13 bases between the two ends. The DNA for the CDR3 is TGCAGTGCTTCGGAAAGGATCACCTACGAGCAGTACTTC. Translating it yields CSASERITYEQYF.

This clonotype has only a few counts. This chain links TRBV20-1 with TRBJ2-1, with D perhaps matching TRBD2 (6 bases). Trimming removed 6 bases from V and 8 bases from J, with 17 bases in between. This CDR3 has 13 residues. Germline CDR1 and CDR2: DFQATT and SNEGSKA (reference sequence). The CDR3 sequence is CSAWAGFKDEQFF. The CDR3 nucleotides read TGCAGTGCCTGGGCGGGATTTAAGGATGAGCAGTTCTTC.